This TCR beta chain was sequenced in a study of OX40 agonist ivuxolimab in advanced cancers. Method: immunoSEQ multiplex PCR; TCRdb's copy keeps in-frame clones and lacks some. The table includes under 95,000 clones, 85% to 95% detected once. This clone was counted many times. The V segment lost 0 bases and the J segment 2 bases; nucleotides outside the gene matches: 8. CDR1 is SNHLY and CDR2 is FYNNEI in the germline V gene. The CDR3 extends over 17 amino acids. This TCR was recovered from an adult with an advanced solid tumor such as melanoma, head and neck, liver or kidney cancer. The chain recombines TRBV2 with TRBJ2-3, with 7 bases matching TRBD1. Sequences were derived from CD4+ or CD8+ T cells sorted from blood, sampled in a trial of the OX40 agonist ivuxolimab. CDR3 sequence: CASSEALGDSYTDTQYF. Written as DNA, the CDR3 is TGTGCCAGCAGTGAAGCGCTGGGGGACAGCTACACAGATACGCAGTATTTT.